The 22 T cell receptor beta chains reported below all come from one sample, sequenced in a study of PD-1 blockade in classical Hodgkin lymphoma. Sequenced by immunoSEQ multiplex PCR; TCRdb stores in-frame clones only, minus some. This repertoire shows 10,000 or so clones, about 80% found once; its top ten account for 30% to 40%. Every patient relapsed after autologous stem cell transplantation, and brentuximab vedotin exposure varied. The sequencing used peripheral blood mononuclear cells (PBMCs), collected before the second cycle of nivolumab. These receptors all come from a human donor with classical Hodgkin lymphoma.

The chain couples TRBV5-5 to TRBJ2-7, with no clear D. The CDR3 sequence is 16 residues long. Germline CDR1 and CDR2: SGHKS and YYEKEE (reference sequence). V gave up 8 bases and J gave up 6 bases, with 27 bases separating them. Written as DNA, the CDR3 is TGTGCCAGTGCTCTGCGGACCTGGGGAATGGCGGCCGAGCAGTACTTC. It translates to CASALRTWGMAAEQYF. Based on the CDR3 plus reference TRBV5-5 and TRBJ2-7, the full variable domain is DAGVTQSPTHLIKTRGQQVTLRCSPISGHKSVSWYQQVLGQGPQFIFQYYEKEERGRGNFPDRFSARQFPNYSSELNVNALLLGDSALYLCASALRTWGMAAEQYFGPGTRLTVT.

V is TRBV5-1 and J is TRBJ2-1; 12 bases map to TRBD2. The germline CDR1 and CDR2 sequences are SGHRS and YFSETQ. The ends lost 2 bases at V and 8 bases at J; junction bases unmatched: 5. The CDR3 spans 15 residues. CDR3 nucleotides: TGCGCCAGCAGCTTTCTAGCGGGAGGGCCCGATGAGCAGTTCTTC. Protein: CASSFLAGGPDEQFF.

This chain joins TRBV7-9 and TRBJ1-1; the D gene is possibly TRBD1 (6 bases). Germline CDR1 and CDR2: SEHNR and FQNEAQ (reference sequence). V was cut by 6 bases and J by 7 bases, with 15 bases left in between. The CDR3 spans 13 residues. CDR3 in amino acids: CASSFSGQLEAFF. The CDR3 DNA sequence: TGTGCCAGCAGTTTTTCCGGACAGCTTGAAGCTTTCTTT.

The CDR3 DNA sequence: TGTGCCAGCAGCTTGACAGGCGATTATGGCTACACCTTC. This gives the protein CASSLTGDYGYTF. The chain recombines TRBV5-5 with TRBJ1-2; maybe TRBD1 (5 bases). This CDR3 contains 13 residues. The V end was cut by 1 base, the J end by 5 bases, with 9 bases between. From germline, CDR1 is SGHKS and CDR2 YYEKEE (reference sequence).

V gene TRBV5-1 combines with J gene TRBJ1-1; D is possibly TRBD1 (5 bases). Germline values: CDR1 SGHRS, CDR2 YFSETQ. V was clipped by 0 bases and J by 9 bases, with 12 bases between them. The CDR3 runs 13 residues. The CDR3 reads CASSLEKGLKAFF. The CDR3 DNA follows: TGCGCCAGCAGCTTGGAGAAGGGGTTGAAAGCTTTCTTT.

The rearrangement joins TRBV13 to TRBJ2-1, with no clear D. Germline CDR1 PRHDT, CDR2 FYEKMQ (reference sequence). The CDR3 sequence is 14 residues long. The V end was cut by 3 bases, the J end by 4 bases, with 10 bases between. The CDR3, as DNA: TGTGCCAGCAGCTTCCGGACCGGTTACAATGAGCAGTTCTTC. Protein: CASSFRTGYNEQFF.

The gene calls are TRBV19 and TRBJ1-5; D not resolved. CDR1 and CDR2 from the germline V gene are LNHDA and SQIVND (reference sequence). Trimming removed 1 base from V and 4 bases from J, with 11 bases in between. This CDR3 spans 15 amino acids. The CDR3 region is CASSIVLSENQPQHF. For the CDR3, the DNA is TGTGCCAGTAGTATAGTTTTGTCGGAGAATCAGCCCCAGCATTTT.

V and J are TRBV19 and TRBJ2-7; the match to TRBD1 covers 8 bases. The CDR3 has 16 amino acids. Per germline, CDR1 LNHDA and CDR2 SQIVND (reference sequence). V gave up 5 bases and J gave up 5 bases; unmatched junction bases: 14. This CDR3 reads CASSRNKRTGMHEQYF. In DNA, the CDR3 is TGTGCCAGTAGTCGAAATAAAAGGACAGGGATGCACGAGCAGTACTTC.

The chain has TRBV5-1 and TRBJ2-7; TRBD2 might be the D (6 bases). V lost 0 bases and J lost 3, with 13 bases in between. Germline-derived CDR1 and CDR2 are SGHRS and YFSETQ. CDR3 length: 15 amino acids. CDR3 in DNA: TGCGCCAGCAGCTTGGGCGGGATAAATATCTACGAGCAGTACTTC. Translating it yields CASSLGGINIYEQYF.

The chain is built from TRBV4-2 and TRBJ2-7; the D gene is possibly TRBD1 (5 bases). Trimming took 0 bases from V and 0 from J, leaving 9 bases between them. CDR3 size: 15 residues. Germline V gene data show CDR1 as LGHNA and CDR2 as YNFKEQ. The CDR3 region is CASSQDPTVSYEQYF. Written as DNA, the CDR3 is TGTGCCAGCAGCCAAGACCCGACAGTCTCCTACGAGCAGTACTTC.

CDR3 loop: CASSEQGNYNEQFF. The CDR3 bases are TGTGCCAGCAGCGAACAGGGAAACTACAATGAGCAGTTCTTC. This chain uses TRBV9 with TRBJ2-1, with TRBD1 as a possible D gene (6 bases). V lost 3 bases to trimming and J lost 3 bases, with 10 bases between them. Germline CDR1 SGDLS, CDR2 YYNGEE. The length of the CDR3 is 14 residues.

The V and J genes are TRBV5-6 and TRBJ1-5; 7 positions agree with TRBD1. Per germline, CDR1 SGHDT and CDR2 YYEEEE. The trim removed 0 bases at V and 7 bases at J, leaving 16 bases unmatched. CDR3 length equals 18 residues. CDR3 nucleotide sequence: TGTGCCAGCAGCTTGGCCCCGCAGGGGGGAAGGGAATGGCAGCCCCAGCATTTT. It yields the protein CASSLAPQGGREWQPQHF.

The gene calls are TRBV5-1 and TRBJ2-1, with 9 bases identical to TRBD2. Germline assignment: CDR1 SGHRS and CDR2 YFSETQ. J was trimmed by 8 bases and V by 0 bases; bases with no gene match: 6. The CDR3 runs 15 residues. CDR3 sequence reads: CASSLGSGSMHEQFF. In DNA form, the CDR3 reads TGCGCCAGCAGCTTGGGTAGCGGGAGCATGCATGAGCAGTTCTTC.

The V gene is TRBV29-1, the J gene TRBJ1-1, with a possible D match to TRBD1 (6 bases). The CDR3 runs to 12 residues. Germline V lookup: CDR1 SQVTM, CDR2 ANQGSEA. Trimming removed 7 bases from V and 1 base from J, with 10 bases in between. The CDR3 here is CSGTGWNTEAFF. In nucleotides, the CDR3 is TGCAGCGGTACAGGGTGGAACACTGAAGCTTTCTTT.

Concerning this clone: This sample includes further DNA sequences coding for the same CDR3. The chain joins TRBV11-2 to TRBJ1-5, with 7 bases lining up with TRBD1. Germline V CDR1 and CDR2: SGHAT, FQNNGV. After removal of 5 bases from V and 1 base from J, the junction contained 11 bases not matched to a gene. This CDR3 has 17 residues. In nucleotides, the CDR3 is TGTGCCAGCAGCAAGGGACAGACGGGACACAGCAATCAGCCCCAGCATTTT. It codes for CASSKGQTGHSNQPQHF. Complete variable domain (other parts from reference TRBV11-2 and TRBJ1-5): EAGVAQSPRYKIIEKRQSVAFWCNPISGHATLYWYQQILGQGPKLLIQFQNNGVVDDSQLPKDRFSAERLKGVDSTLKIQPAKLEDSAVYLCASSKGQTGHSNQPQHFGDGTRLSIL.

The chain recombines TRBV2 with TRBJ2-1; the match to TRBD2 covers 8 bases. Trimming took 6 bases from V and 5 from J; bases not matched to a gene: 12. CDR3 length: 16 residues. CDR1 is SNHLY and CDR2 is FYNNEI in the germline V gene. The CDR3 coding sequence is TGTGCCAGCAGGGGACTAGATTCCCCAGACGACAATGAGCAGTTCTTC. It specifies CASRGLDSPDDNEQFF.

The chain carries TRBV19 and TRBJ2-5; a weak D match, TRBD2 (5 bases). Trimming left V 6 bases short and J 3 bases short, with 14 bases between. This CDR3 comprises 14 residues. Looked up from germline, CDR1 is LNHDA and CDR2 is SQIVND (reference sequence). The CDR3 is CASRVTVSEETQYF. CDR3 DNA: TGTGCCAGTAGGGTCACAGTTAGCGAAGAGACCCAGTACTTC.

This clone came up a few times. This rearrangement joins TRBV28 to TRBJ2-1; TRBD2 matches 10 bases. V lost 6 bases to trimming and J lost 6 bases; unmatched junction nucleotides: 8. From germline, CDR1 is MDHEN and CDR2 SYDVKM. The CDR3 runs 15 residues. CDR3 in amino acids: CASSRQREGRNEQFF. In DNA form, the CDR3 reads TGTGCCAGCAGCCGACAGCGGGAGGGCCGCAATGAGCAGTTCTTC. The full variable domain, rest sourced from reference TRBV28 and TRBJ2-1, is DVKVTQSSRYLVKRTGEKVFLECVQDMDHENMFWYRQDPGLGLRLIYFSYDVKMKEKGDIPEGYSVSREKKERFSLILESASTNQTSMYLCASSRQREGRNEQFFGPGTRLTVL.

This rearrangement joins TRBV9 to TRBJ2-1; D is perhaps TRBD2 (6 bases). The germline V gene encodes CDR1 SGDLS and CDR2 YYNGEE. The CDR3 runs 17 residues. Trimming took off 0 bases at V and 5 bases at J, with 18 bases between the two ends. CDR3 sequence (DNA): TGTGCCAGCAGCGTAGTTTTGGGAGGAGGAAGTCACAATGAGCAGTTCTTC. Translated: CASSVVLGGGSHNEQFF.

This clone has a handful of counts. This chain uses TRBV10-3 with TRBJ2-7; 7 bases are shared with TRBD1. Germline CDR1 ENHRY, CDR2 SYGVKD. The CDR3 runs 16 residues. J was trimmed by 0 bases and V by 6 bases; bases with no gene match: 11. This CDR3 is CAIRPTGASSSYEQYF. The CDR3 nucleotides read TGTGCCATCAGGCCCACAGGGGCCTCAAGCTCCTACGAGCAGTACTTC.

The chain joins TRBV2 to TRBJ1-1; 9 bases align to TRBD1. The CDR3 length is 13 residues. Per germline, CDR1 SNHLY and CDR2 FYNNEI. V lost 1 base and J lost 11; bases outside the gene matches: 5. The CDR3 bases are TGTGCCAGCAGTGAAGAAGGGACAGGGAACGCTTTCTTT. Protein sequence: CASSEEGTGNAFF.

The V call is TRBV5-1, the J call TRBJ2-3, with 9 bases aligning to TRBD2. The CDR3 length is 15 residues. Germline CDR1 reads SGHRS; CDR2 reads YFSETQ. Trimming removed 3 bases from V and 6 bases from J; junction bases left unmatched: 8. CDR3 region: CASSSHSGSRDTQYF. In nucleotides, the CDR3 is TGCGCCAGCAGCTCCCATAGCGGGAGTAGGGATACGCAGTATTTT. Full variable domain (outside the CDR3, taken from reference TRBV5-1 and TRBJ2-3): KAGVTQTPRYLIKTRGQQVTLSCSPISGHRSVSWYQQTPGQGLQFLFEYFSETQRNKGNFPGRFSGRQFSNSRSEMNVSTLELGDSALYLCASSSHSGSRDTQYFGPGTRLTVL.